One sample yielded the 28 T cell receptor beta chains listed below, sequenced in a study of blood T cell repertoires in COVID-19. Produced via immunoSEQ multiplex PCR; TCRdb's table is partial and in-frame only. The sample lists some 460,000 clones; about 89% were seen once. Material for sequencing was peripheral blood. The source is a woman aged 25-40 years with acute or convalescent COVID-19.

CDR3: CATSDPFTGEGETQYF. The CDR3 DNA sequence: TGTGCCACCAGTGACCCCTTCACAGGGGAAGGGGAGACCCAGTACTTC. The rearrangement uses TRBV24-1 and TRBJ2-5; 7 positions match TRBD1. The CDR3 is 16 amino acids. J gave up 5 bases and V 4 bases, and 12 bases lay outside the gene matches. CDR1 and CDR2 (germline): KGHDR, SFDVKD.

This rearrangement joins TRBV28 to TRBJ2-7; 7 bases are shared with TRBD1. The CDR3 covers 15 residues. V lost 4 bases and J lost 3; bases outside the gene matches: 9. In germline, CDR1 is MDHEN, CDR2 SYDVKM. CDR3 region: CASSSGTANFYEQYF. Here the CDR3 DNA reads TGTGCCAGCAGTTCAGGGACAGCGAATTTCTACGAGCAGTACTTC.

The chain has TRBV2 and TRBJ2-7; 7 bases agree with TRBD1. This CDR3 region has 13 residues. The ends lost 7 bases at V and 0 bases at J; junction bases unmatched: 3. The germline CDR1 and CDR2 sequences are SNHLY and FYNNEI. The CDR3 sequence is CASMTGTSYEQYF. The CDR3 nucleotides are TGTGCCAGCATGACAGGGACCTCCTACGAGCAGTACTTC.

V is TRBV28 and J is TRBJ1-2; D remains unclear. V was shortened by 6 bases and J by 7 bases, with 12 bases between the two germline ends. The CDR3 is 12 amino acids. In germline, CDR1 is MDHEN, CDR2 SYDVKM. The CDR3 sequence: CASRSEGTGYTF. In nucleotides, the CDR3 is TGTGCCAGCAGATCCGAGGGTACTGGCTACACCTTC.

The chain carries TRBV30 and TRBJ2-1; TRBD1 aligns across 7 bases. The germline V gene encodes CDR1 GTSNPN and CDR2 SVGIG (reference sequence). There are 14 residues in the CDR3. J was trimmed by 5 bases and V by 4 bases; bases with no gene match: 8. The CDR3 region is CAWNPDRVDNEQFF. DNA for the CDR3: TGTGCCTGGAACCCAGACAGGGTGGACAATGAGCAGTTCTTC.

This sequence joins TRBV10-3 and TRBJ2-1; 10 positions match TRBD2. V shed 6 bases and J 5 bases; nucleotides not matched to a gene: 4. Germline values: CDR1 ENHRY, CDR2 SYGVKD. This CDR3 spans 14 amino acids. The CDR3: CAIRTSGDHNEQFF. For the CDR3, the DNA is TGTGCCATCAGAACTAGCGGGGACCACAATGAGCAGTTCTTC.

The V gene is TRBV6-5, the J gene TRBJ1-4; unclear D gene. The germline V and J ends were trimmed by 0 bases and 5 bases, with 10 bases remaining between them. The germline V gene has CDR1 MNHEY and CDR2 SVGAGI. This CDR3 comprises 15 residues. CDR3 nucleotides: TGTGCCAGCAGTTACTCGGCACGGGTAAATGAAAAACTGTTTTTT. It codes for CASSYSARVNEKLFF.

The chain employs TRBV4-1 and TRBJ2-1, with D possibly TRBD1 on 6 matching bases. The CDR3 runs 11 residues. Per the germline V gene, CDR1 is MGHRA and CDR2 is YSYEKL. The V end was cut by 1 base, the J end by 13 bases, with 8 bases between. CDR3 sequence reads: CASSQAGHQFF. CDR3 DNA: TGCGCCAGCAGCCAAGCGGGACACCAGTTCTTC.

This chain joins TRBV12-3 or TRBV12-4 and TRBJ1-1; no reliable D call. The V end was cut by 7 bases, the J end by 6 bases, with 9 bases between. The CDR3 covers 11 residues. CDR3 bases: TGTGCCAGCACTCTTGGAGCTGAAGCTTTCTTT. It specifies CASTLGAEAFF.

This clone was observed a handful of times. The chain recombines TRBV7-8 with TRBJ2-3, with a weak D call TRBD2 (5 bases). The CDR3 has 16 residues. Germline V gives CDR1 SGHVS, CDR2 FQNEAQ. Between the trimmed V and J ends, which lost 1 base and 0 bases, there was a span of 11 bases. CDR3 sequence (DNA): TGTGCCAGCAGCTTAGTTACGGGGAAAAGCACAGATACGCAGTATTTT. Translation gives CASSLVTGKSTDTQYF.

This clone was picked up one time. CDR3 sequence reads: CASSYGGNTGELFF. CDR3 DNA sequence: TGTGCCAGCAGTTACGGAGGGAACACCGGGGAGCTGTTTTTT. The chain recombines TRBV6-5 with TRBJ2-2, with a weak D call TRBD2 (5 bases). CDR3 length equals 14 residues. CDR1 MNHEY and CDR2 SVGAGI come from the germline V gene. V lost 2 bases to trimming and J lost 1 base, with 5 bases between them.

The V gene is TRBV5-1, the J gene TRBJ2-7; 10 nucleotides match TRBD2. The junction had 8 bases not matched to a gene; V was cut back by 5 bases and J by 6 bases. Germline CDR1 SGHRS, CDR2 YFSETQ. The CDR3 loop spans 14 amino acids. CDR3 in DNA: TGCGCCAGCAGGACCACTAGCGGGGATCTCGAGCAGTACTTC. Protein: CASRTTSGDLEQYF.

The chain links TRBV10-3 to TRBJ1-2, with TRBD1 matching over 7 bases. The CDR3 is made up of 14 amino acids. CDR1 and CDR2 (germline): ENHRY, SYGVKD. V shed 3 bases, J shed 8 bases, and the junction held 9 bases outside the gene matches. CDR3 DNA sequence: TGTGCCATCAGTGAAGTGACAGGGTACGGAGGCTACACCTTC. It specifies CAISEVTGYGGYTF.

This rearrangement joins TRBV30 to TRBJ2-4, with a possible D match to TRBD2 (6 bases). CDR1 is GTSNPN, CDR2 SVGIG, per germline (reference sequence). Trimming removed 1 base from V and 8 bases from J, with 15 bases in between. This CDR3 has 14 amino acids. CDR3 in DNA: TGTGCCTGGAGTGAGGCTTCCTGGGAGGACATTCAGTACTTC. It translates to CAWSEASWEDIQYF.

On this clone: Different DNA sequences within this sample yield the same CDR3. The chain carries TRBV30 and TRBJ2-7; 7 nucleotides align to TRBD2. CDR3 length: 12 residues. Trimming at V came to 1 base and at J to 3 bases, leaving 0 bases not matched to a gene. Germline assignment: CDR1 GTSNPN and CDR2 SVGIG (reference sequence). The CDR3 nucleotides read TGTGCCTGGAGTGCGGGGGGCTACGAGCAGTACTTC. Translating gives CAWSAGGYEQYF. Using reference TRBV30 and TRBJ2-7 for the parts outside the CDR3, the full variable domain is SQTIHQWPATLVQPVGSPLSLECTVEGTSNPNLYWYRQAAGRGLQLLFYSVGIGQISSEVPQNLSASRPQDRQFILSSKKLLLSDSGFYLCAWSAGGYEQYFGPGTRLTVT.

This chain joins TRBV5-5 and TRBJ1-1, with TRBD1 as a possible D gene (6 bases). The length of the CDR3 is 13 residues. V was clipped by 7 bases and J by 4 bases, with 14 bases between them. Germline-derived CDR1 and CDR2 are SGHKS and YYEKEE (reference sequence). The DNA of the CDR3 is TGTGCCAGCTGCCACCCAGGGGCCACTGAAGCTTTCTTT. It yields the protein CASCHPGATEAFF.

The chain has TRBV29-1 and TRBJ1-1, with D uncertain. Trimming cost V 4 bases and J 0 bases, with 15 bases left between them. This CDR3 contains 15 residues. Germline-derived CDR1 and CDR2 are SQVTM and ANQGSEA. The CDR3 loop is CSVAAKLRVNTEAFF. Here the CDR3 DNA reads TGCAGCGTTGCGGCAAAATTGAGGGTGAACACTGAAGCTTTCTTT.

J is TRBJ1-6 and V is TRBV9, with 11 bases identical to TRBD1. The CDR3 length is 14 residues. Germline CDR1 SGDLS, CDR2 YYNGEE. Germline trimming cut 3 bases from V and 12 bases from J; bases unmatched to any gene: 5. The CDR3 coding sequence is TGTGCCAGCAGCGCTGGACAGGGGGCGGAACCCCTCCACTTT. This codes for CASSAGQGAEPLHF.

J is TRBJ1-1 and V is TRBV28, with a possible D match to TRBD1 (5 bases). The germline CDR1 and CDR2 sequences are MDHEN and SYDVKM. V lost 5 bases and J lost 0, with 10 bases in between. The CDR3 has 14 amino acids. This chain's CDR3 is CASSGSTVNTEAFF. The DNA for the CDR3 is TGTGCCAGCAGTGGATCGACAGTGAACACTGAAGCTTTCTTT.

This chain links TRBV3-1 (or the pseudogene TRBV3-2) with TRBJ2-3, with D tentatively TRBD2 (5 bases). The ends were cut back, 1 base at V and 4 bases at J, with 6 bases in the middle. The CDR3 spans 13 residues. The germline V gene encodes CDR1 LGHDT and CDR2 YNNKEL (reference sequence). The CDR3 bases are TGTGCCAGCAGCCAAGGTAGCGCAGATACGCAGTATTTT. Its protein is CASSQGSADTQYF.

The V gene is TRBV7-9, the J gene TRBJ1-1; D is unclear. The CDR3 spans 15 residues. V lost 0 bases and J 0 bases, leaving 8 bases between the germline ends. Germline V gene lookup returns CDR1 SEHNR and CDR2 FQNEAQ (reference sequence). This CDR3 reads CASSLAYELNTEAFF. DNA of the CDR3: TGTGCCAGCAGCTTAGCCTACGAGTTGAACACTGAAGCTTTCTTT.

The gene calls are TRBV6-6 and TRBJ1-6; D is perhaps TRBD1 (6 bases). The CDR3 extends over 15 amino acids. Germline CDR1 MNHNY, CDR2 SVGAGI (reference sequence). Deletions cut 1 base from V and 7 bases from J, with 11 bases between. The CDR3 coding sequence is TGTGCCAGCAGTTACTATACAGGGTCGAATTCACCCCTCCACTTT. It codes for CASSYYTGSNSPLHF.

CDR3 residues: CASSFGYGYTF. CDR3 in DNA: TGTGCCAGCAGTTTCGGCTATGGCTACACCTTC. The chain couples TRBV6-5 to TRBJ1-2; D ambiguous. The V end was cut by 4 bases, the J end by 4 bases, with 4 bases between. Germline V CDR1 and CDR2: MNHEY, SVGAGI. The CDR3 extends over 11 amino acids.

The rearrangement joins TRBV7-9 to TRBJ1-2; D ambiguous. V lost 5 bases to trimming and J lost 0 bases, with 13 bases between them. Germline values: CDR1 SEHNR, CDR2 FQNEAQ (reference sequence). The CDR3 length is 15 residues. CDR3 nucleotides: TGTGCCAGCAGCCGTGACGGAGAAGCTAACTATGGCTACACCTTC. This encodes CASSRDGEANYGYTF.

The chain joins TRBV5-1 to TRBJ1-4; D is unclear. Germline CDR1 SGHRS, CDR2 YFSETQ. Trimming took off 1 base at V and 4 bases at J, with 8 bases between the two ends. The CDR3 runs 14 residues. CDR3 coding DNA: TGCGCCAGCAGCTTGCGACTCGGTAATGAAAAACTGTTTTTT. Translation gives CASSLRLGNEKLFF.

The rearrangement joins TRBV4-1 to TRBJ1-1, with TRBD1 matching over 8 bases. The CDR3 contains 16 residues. Germline CDR1 and CDR2: MGHRA and YSYEKL. V trimming: 3 bases; J trimming: 1 base; junction bases outside the gene matches: 7. CDR3 region: CASSQVPGGGNTEAFF. For the CDR3, the DNA is TGCGCCAGCAGCCAGGTCCCAGGGGGCGGGAACACTGAAGCTTTCTTT.

With respect to this clone: The sample holds other DNA sequences that translate to the same CDR3. V gene TRBV28 combines with J gene TRBJ1-5; no clear D gene. Per germline, CDR1 MDHEN and CDR2 SYDVKM. With 2 bases removed from V and 4 bases from J, the gap between germline ends came to 6 bases. This CDR3 is 13 amino acids long. The chain's CDR3 is CASSLGPNQPQHF. For the CDR3, the DNA is TGTGCCAGCAGTTTAGGGCCGAATCAGCCCCAGCATTTT.

This chain joins TRBV19 and TRBJ2-7, with 7 bases matching TRBD1. Germline CDR1 LNHDA, CDR2 SQIVND (reference sequence). J gave up 5 bases and V 3 bases, and 7 bases lay outside the gene matches. The CDR3 contains 14 residues. CDR3 DNA sequence: TGTGCCAGTAGTATGACAGGGCGGCAGGACGAGCAGTACTTC. This gives the protein CASSMTGRQDEQYF.